One sample yielded the 2 T cell receptor beta chains listed below, sequenced in a study of T cells in Graves' hyperthyroidism and ophthalmopathy. The source material, RNA transcripts, was used to amplify TCR beta CDR3 regions. TCR CDR3 underwent first-round RT-PCR with the HTBI primer set. MiXCR, applied by TCRdb to the multiplex PCR reads, yields one record per CDR3 protein. The repertoire has 330,000 or so distinct CDR3 sequences, roughly 18% of them found once; the top ten carry less than 40%. The specimen sequenced was blood. These receptors were taken from a man aged 50 to 60 with Graves' ophthalmopathy.

This clonotype was seen more than once but under ten times. The rearrangement joins TRBV24-1 to TRBJ2-1; D remains ambiguous. The ends were cut back, 12 bases at V and 8 bases at J, with 10 bases in the middle. The CDR3 runs 10 residues. The germline V gene encodes CDR1 KGHDR and CDR2 SFDVKD. The CDR3 DNA reads TGTGCCCCCTTGTTAGATGAGCAGTTCTTC. Translated, it gives CAPLLDEQFF.

Notes on this clonotype: This may arise from a read error, as a much more abundant clone is one base away. This chain links TRBV28 with TRBJ1-5; 7 nucleotides match TRBD1. The CDR3 has 13 amino acids. Unmatched junction bases numbered 2, after V lost 4 bases and J lost 5 bases. Per the germline V gene, CDR1 is MDHEN and CDR2 is SYDVKM. The DNA for the CDR3 is TGTGCCAGCAGTTCGGGACAGCATCAGCCCCAGCATTTT. This gives the protein CASSSGQHQPQHF.